This TCR beta chain was identified during a study of shared clonotypes between healthy human individuals. The protocol was immunoSEQ multiplex PCR, while the TCRdb copy is restricted to in-frame clones and leaves out a portion. The table shows millions of clones, with approximately 95% occurring only once. This CDR3 has 12 amino acids. The V gene lost 2 bases and the J gene lost 6 bases, with 6 bases spanning the gap. From germline, CDR1 is SGHDT and CDR2 YYEEEE. About this clone itself: What it binds is unknown.

Overall study results and limits: The study found about 5.1% of naive CD4 clonotypes shared across four donors. Some clonotypes were shared by all four sorted-subset donors, while others were not shared. The non-shared ones had lower generation probabilities than the shared ones. Depth of sequencing was expected to influence donor clonotype sharing.

The source material was naive CD4+ T cells from PBMCs. As for subset: CD45RA+ positively selected. The source of this sequence is a man aged 18 to 29 in good health. Some clones in this sample may be carry-over from other donors' samples. The chain couples TRBV5-6 to TRBJ1-5; no firm D call. The CDR3 coding sequence is TGTGCCAGCAGCTTCCTCGGTCAGCCCCAGCATTTT. Its translation: CASSFLGQPQHF.